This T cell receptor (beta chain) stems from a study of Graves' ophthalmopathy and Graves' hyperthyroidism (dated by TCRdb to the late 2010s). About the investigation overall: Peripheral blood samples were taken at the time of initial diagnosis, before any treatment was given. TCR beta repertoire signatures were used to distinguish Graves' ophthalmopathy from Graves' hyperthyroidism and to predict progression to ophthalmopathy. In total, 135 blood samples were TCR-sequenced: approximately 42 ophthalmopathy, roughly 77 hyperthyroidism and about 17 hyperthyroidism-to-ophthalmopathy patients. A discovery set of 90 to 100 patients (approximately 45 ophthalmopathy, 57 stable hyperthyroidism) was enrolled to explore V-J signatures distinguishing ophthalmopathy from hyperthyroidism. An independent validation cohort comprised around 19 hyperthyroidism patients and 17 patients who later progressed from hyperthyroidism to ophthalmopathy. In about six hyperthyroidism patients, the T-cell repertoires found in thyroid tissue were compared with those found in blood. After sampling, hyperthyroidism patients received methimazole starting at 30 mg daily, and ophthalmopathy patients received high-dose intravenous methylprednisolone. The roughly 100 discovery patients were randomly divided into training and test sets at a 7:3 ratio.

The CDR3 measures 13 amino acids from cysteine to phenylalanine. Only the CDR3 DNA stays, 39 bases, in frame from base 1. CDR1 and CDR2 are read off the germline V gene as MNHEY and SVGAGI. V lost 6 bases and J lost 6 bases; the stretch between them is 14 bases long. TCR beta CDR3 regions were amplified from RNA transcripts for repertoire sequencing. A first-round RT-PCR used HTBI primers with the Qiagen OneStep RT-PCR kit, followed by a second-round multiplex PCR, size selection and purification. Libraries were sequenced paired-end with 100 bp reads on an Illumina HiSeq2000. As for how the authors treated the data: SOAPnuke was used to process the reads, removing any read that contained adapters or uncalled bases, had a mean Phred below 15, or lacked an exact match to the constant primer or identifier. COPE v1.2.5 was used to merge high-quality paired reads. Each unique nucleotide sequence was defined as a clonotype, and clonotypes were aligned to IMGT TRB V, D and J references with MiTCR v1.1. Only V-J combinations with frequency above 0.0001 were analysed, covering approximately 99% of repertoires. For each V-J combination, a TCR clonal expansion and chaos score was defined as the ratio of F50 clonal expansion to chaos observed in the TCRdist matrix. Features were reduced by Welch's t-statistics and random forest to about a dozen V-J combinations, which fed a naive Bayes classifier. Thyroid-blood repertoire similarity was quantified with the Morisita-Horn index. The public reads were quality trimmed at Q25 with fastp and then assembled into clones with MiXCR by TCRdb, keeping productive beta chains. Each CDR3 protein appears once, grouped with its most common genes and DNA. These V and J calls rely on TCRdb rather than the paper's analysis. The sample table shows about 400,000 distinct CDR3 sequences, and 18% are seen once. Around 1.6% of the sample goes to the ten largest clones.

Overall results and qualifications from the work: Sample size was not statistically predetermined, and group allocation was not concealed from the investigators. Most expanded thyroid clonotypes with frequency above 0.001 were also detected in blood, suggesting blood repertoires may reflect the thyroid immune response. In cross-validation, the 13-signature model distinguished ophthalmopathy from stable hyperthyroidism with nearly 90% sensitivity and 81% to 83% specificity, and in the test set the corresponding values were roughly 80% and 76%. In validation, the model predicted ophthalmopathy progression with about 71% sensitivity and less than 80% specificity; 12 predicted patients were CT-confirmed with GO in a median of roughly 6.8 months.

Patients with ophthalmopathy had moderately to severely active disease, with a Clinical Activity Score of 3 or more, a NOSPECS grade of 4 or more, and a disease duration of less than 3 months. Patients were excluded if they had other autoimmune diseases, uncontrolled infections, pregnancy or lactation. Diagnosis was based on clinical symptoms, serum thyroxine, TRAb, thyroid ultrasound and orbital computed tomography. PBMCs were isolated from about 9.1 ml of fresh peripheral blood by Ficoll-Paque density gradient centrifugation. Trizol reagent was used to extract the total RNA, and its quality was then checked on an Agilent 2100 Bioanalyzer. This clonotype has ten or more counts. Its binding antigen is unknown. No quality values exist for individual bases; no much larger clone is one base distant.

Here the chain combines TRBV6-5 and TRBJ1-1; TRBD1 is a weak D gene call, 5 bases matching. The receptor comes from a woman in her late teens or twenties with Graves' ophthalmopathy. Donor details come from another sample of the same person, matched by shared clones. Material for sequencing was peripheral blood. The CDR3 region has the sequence CASSPGSGSEAFF. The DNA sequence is TGTGCCAGCAGCCCAGGGAGTGGGTCTGAAGCTTTCTTT.